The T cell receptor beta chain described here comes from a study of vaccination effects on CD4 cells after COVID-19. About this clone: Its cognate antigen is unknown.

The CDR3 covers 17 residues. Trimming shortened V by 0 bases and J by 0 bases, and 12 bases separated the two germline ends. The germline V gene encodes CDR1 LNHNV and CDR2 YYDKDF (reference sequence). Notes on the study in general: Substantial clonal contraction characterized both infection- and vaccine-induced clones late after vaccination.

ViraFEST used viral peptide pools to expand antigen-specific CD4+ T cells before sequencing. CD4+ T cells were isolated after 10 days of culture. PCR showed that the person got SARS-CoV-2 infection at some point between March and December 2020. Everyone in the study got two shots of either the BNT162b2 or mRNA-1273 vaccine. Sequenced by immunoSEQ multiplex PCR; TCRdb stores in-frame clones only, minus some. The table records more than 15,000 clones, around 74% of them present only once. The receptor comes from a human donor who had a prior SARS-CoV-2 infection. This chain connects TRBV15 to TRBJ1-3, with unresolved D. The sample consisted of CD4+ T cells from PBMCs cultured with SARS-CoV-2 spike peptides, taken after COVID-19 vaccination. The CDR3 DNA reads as TGTGCCACCAGCAGAGATCAAGGCCATTACTCTGGAAACACCATATATTTT. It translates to CATSRDQGHYSGNTIYF.